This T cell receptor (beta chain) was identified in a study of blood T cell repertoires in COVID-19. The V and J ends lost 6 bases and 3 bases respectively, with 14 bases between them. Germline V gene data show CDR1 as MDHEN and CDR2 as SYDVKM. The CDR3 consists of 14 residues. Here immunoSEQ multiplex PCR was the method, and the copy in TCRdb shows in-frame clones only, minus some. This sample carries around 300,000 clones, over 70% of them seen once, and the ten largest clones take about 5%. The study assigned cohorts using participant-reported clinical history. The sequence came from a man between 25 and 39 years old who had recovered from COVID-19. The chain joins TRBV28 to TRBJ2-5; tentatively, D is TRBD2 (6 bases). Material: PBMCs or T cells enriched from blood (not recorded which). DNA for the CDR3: TGTGCCAGCAGGGGCGGGACTGCTGAAGAGACCCAGTACTTC. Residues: CASRGGTAEETQYF.